This T cell receptor beta chain stems from a study of T-cell memory formation after mild COVID-19. Study-wide points: In pre-infection memory, a portion of responding clones appeared, which suggested that cross-reactive memory joined.

Germline CDR1 SGHRS, CDR2 YFSETQ. V lost 1 base and J 2 bases, leaving 6 bases between the germline ends. The CDR3 runs to 13 residues. One entry per CDR3 protein, called by TCRdb with MiXCR from the 5' RACE reads. Of hundreds of thousands of distinct CDR3 sequences in the sample, less than 25% were seen once. A note on this clonotype: Its antigen remains unidentified.

The chain joins TRBV5-1 to TRBJ1-1, with D unclear. This clonotype was sampled from an adult woman who had mild COVID-19 (a few samples of this study predate the infection). Cell type and time point are not known. The sequencing sample was made of PBMCs or a T cell subset sorted from them (not recorded which). CDR3 amino acids: CASSLSSNTEAFF. For the CDR3, the DNA is TGCGCCAGCAGCTTGTCAAGTAACACTGAAGCTTTCTTT.